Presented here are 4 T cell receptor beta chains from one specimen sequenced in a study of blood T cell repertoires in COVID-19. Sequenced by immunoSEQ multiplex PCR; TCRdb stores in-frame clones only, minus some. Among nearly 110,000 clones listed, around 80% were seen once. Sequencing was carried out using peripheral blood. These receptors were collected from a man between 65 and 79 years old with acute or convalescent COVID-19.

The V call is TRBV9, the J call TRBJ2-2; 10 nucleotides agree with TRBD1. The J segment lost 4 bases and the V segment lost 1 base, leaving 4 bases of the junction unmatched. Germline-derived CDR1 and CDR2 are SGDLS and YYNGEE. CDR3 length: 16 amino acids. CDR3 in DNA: TGTGCCAGCAGCGTAACCGGGACAGGGGTCACCGGGGAGCTGTTTTTT. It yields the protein CASSVTGTGVTGELFF.

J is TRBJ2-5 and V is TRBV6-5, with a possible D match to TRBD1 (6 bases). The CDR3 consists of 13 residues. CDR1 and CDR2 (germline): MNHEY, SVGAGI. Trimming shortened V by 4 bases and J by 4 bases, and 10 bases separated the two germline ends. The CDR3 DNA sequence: TGTGCCAGCAGTTTGGGCAGGGGAGAGACCCAGTACTTC. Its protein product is CASSLGRGETQYF.

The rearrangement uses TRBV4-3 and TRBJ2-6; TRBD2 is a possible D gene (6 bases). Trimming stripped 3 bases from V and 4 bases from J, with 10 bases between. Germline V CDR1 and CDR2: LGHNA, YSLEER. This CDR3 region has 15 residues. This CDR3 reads CASSQGTLGANVLTF. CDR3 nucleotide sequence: TGCGCCAGCAGCCAGGGGACTCTGGGGGCCAACGTCCTGACTTTC.

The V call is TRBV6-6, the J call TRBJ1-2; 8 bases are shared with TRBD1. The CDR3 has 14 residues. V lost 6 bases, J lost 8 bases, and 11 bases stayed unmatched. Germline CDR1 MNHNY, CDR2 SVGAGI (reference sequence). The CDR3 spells CASSSEQGVRGYTF. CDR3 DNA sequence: TGTGCCAGCAGCTCTGAACAGGGGGTGCGGGGCTACACCTTC.